This entry concerns a single T cell receptor beta chain. The data belong to a study of blood T cell repertoires in COVID-19. Germline V gene lookup returns CDR1 SGHRS and CDR2 YFSETQ. Trimming pared 3 bases from V and 3 bases from J, leaving 9 bases between. The CDR3 totals 13 residues. Per the original data handling: Quantification of nucleated cells was approximated via reference gene primer amplification. Sequenced by immunoSEQ multiplex PCR; TCRdb stores in-frame clones only, minus some. For V, J and clone size, that table is used; D and trimming come from the DNA. The data contain 200,000 to 250,000 clones, 75% to 90% of them singletons.

The sequenced sample was peripheral blood. This clonotype originated in a woman aged 25 to 45 who had recovered from COVID-19. The chain is built from TRBV5-1 and TRBJ2-5, with a weak D call TRBD1 (6 bases). CDR3 region: CASSSPGEETQYF. The CDR3 DNA is TGCGCCAGCAGCTCTCCAGGGGAAGAGACCCAGTACTTC.